The clone carrying this T cell receptor beta chain was found many times. For the second PCR, which ran for 7 to 11 cycles, a sample-barcoded 5' primer and a J-beta primer mix were used. From the 5' RACE reads, TCRdb called clonotypes with MiXCR, one entry per CDR3 protein. This sample has approximately 1.5 million distinct CDR3 sequences, with 35% to 45% found just once. The data are from a study of blood T cells in healthy people across ages. This CDR3 comprises 10 residues. V lost 6 bases and J 8 bases, leaving 6 bases between the germline ends. Germline CDR1 and CDR2: SNHLY and FYNNEI. The TCR originated in a woman under 30 in good health. The sample taken for sequencing was blood. The J gene is TRBJ2-3, the V gene TRBV2; the D is unclear. The DNA for the CDR3 is TGTGCCAGCAGCGGTACTACGCAGTATTTT. It encodes CASSGTTQYF.